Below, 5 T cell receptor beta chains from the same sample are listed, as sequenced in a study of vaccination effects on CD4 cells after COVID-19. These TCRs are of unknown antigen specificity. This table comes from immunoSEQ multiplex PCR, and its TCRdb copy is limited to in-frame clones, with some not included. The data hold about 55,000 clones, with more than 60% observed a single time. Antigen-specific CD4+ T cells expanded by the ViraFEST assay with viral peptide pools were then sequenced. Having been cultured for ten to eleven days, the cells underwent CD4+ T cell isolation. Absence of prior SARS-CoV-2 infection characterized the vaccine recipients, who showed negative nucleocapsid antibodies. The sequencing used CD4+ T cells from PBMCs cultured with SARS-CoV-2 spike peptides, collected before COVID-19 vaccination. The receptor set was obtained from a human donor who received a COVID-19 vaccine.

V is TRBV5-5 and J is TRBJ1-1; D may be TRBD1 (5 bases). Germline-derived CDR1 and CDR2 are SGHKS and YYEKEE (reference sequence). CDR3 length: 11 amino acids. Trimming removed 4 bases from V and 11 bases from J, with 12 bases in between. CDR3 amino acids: CASSPDRTAFF. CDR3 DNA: TGTGCCAGCAGCCCCGACAGAACGGCTTTCTTT. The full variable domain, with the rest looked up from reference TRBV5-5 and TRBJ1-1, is DAGVTQSPTHLIKTRGQQVTLRCSPISGHKSVSWYQQVLGQGPQFIFQYYEKEERGRGNFPDRFSARQFPNYSSELNVNALLLGDSALYLCASSPDRTAFFGQGTRLTVV.

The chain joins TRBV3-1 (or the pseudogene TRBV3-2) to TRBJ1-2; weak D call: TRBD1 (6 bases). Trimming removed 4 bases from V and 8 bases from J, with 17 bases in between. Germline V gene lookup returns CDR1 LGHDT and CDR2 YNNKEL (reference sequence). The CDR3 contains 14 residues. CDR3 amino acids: CASSLDSRVGGYTF. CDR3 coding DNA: TGTGCCAGCAGCCTGGACAGTCGCGTGGGCGGCTACACCTTC.

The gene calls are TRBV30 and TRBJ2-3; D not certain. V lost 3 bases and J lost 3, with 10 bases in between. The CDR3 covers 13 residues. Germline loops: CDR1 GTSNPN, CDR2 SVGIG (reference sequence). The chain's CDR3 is CAWSARITDTQYF. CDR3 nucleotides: TGTGCCTGGAGCGCTCGCATTACAGATACGCAGTATTTT.

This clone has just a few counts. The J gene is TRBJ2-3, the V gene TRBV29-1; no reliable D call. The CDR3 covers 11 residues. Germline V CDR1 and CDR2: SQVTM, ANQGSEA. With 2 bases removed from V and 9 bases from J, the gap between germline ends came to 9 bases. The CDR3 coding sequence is TGCAGCGTTGAACGGACCAGCACGCAGTATTTT. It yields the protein CSVERTSTQYF.

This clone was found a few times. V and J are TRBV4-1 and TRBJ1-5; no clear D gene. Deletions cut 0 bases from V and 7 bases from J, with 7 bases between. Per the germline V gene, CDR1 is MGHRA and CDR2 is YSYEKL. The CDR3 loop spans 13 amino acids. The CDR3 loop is CASSQDRVQPQHF. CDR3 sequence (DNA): TGCGCCAGCAGCCAAGATCGGGTGCAGCCCCAGCATTTT.